The 4 T cell receptor beta chains below come from one sample, sequenced in a study of radiation and T cells in renal cell carcinoma. Generated by immunoSEQ multiplex PCR, the TCRdb table keeps only in-frame clones and is missing some. The sample includes 150,000 or so clones, around nine tenths of them seen just once. The time point here: baseline pretreatment blood. Treatment meaning: 15 Gy SBRT to primary tumor, nephrectomy 4 weeks later. The sequences come from blood, collected from a patient whose treatment included radiotherapy and nephrectomy. Receptors were obtained from a woman between 45 and 60 years old with renal cell carcinoma.

This chain joins TRBV18 and TRBJ2-2; 8 bases match TRBD1. V lost 1 base and J lost 0; bases outside the gene matches: 4. CDR1 is KGHSH, CDR2 LQKENI, per germline. The CDR3 runs to 17 residues. The CDR3 sequence is CASSPQWTGPNTGELFF. The CDR3 region has the DNA TGTGCCAGCTCACCACAGTGGACAGGGCCGAACACCGGGGAGCTGTTTTTT.

The chain recombines TRBV6-1 with TRBJ1-4; D gene ambiguous. The V gene lost 8 bases and the J gene lost 5 bases, with 6 bases spanning the gap. There are 11 residues in the CDR3. CDR1 MNHNS and CDR2 SASEGT come from the germline V gene. For the CDR3, the DNA is TGTGCCAGCCGGCTAAATGAAAAACTGTTTTTT. Translated: CASRLNEKLFF.

The V and J genes are TRBV11-2 and TRBJ2-5; D possibly corresponds to TRBD1 (5 bases). The CDR3 totals 13 residues. V gave up 3 bases and J gave up 2 bases, with 7 bases separating them. Per the germline V gene, CDR1 is SGHAT and CDR2 is FQNNGV. CDR3 nucleotide sequence: TGTGCCAGCAGCTTCGCAGGGCAAGAGACCCAGTACTTC. It is translated as CASSFAGQETQYF. The variable domain in full, with the rest retrieved from reference TRBV11-2 and TRBJ2-5, is EAGVAQSPRYKIIEKRQSVAFWCNPISGHATLYWYQQILGQGPKLLIQFQNNGVVDDSQLPKDRFSAERLKGVDSTLKIQPAKLEDSAVYLCASSFAGQETQYFGPGTRLLVL.

This clone appeared a few times. Other DNA sequences of this sample code for an identical CDR3. This chain connects TRBV2 to TRBJ1-5; D is unresolved. The germline V gene has CDR1 SNHLY and CDR2 FYNNEI. Trimming stripped 3 bases from V and 4 bases from J, with 7 bases between. This CDR3 spans 13 amino acids. Here the CDR3 DNA reads TGTGCCAGCAGTGAGGGCAGTAATCAGCCCCAGCATTTT. It specifies CASSEGSNQPQHF.